Each of the 27 T cell receptor beta chains below was sequenced from the same sample in a study of blood T cell repertoires in COVID-19. TCRdb's copy holds only in-frame clones and misses some; the assay was immunoSEQ multiplex PCR. Found here are 160,000 or so clones, over 75% of them singletons; the top ten hold around 1.2%. The material sequenced was PBMCs or T cells enriched from blood (not recorded which). These receptors all stem from a human donor with acute COVID-19. The donor label of this sample is uncertain.

The chain carries TRBV6-5 and TRBJ2-5, with 8 bases that match TRBD2. Trimming removed 7 bases from V and 5 bases from J; junction bases left unmatched: 12. The CDR3 consists of 15 residues. The V gene's germline CDR1 is MNHEY and CDR2 SVGAGI. CDR3 region: CASTDGGAERETQYF. Written as DNA, the CDR3 is TGTGCCAGCACCGACGGGGGGGCCGAAAGGGAGACCCAGTACTTC.

The genes are TRBV27 and TRBJ1-6; TRBD1 aligns across 7 bases. From germline, CDR1 is MNHEY and CDR2 SMNVEV (reference sequence). V dropped 8 bases and J dropped 9; count of bases not matched to a gene: 13. This CDR3 region has 15 residues. The DNA for the CDR3 is TGTGCCAGCGCTGAGGACAGGTTAAGTATTTCACCCCTCCACTTT. It translates to CASAEDRLSISPLHF.

This clone was seen just once. The V gene is TRBV19, the J gene TRBJ1-6, with 8 bases matching TRBD1. Germline CDR1 LNHDA, CDR2 SQIVND (reference sequence). Losses at the gene ends were 3 bases for V and 7 bases for J; bases not matched to a gene: 2. CDR3 length equals 14 residues. This CDR3 is CASSIQGANSPLHF. For the CDR3, the DNA is TGTGCCAGTAGTATTCAGGGGGCGAATTCACCCCTCCACTTT.

The J gene is TRBJ2-3, the V gene TRBV18, with 9 bases fitting TRBD2. Trimming removed 3 bases from V and 1 base from J; junction bases left unmatched: 8. Looked up from germline, CDR1 is KGHSH and CDR2 is LQKENI. The CDR3 loop spans 17 amino acids. The CDR3 sequence: CASSPFSVAGGTDTQYF. Written as DNA, the CDR3 is TGTGCCAGCTCACCGTTTAGTGTAGCGGGGGGCACAGATACGCAGTATTTT.

The chain carries TRBV30 and TRBJ2-7; TRBD1 aligns across 7 bases. The junction had 4 bases not matched to a gene; V was cut back by 2 bases and J by 6 bases. The CDR3 contains 12 residues. Germline CDR1 reads GTSNPN; CDR2 reads SVGIG (reference sequence). CDR3 loop: CAWSYPGGEQYF. The DNA for the CDR3 is TGTGCCTGGAGTTACCCAGGGGGCGAGCAGTACTTC.

The chain uses TRBV2 and TRBJ2-7; 10 bases are a match to TRBD1. Germline-derived CDR1 and CDR2 are SNHLY and FYNNEI. CDR3 length equals 12 residues. The V segment lost 8 bases and the J segment 10 bases; nucleotides outside the gene matches: 8. CDR3 in DNA: TGTGCCAGCCCCCGGGACAGGGGTCAACAGTACTTC. It encodes CASPRDRGQQYF.

The DNA of the CDR3 is TGTGCCAGCAGTTACTCTCGGAGAAAACCTGGCAATGAGCAGTTCTTC. Amino acids: CASSYSRRKPGNEQFF. The chain uses TRBV6-5 and TRBJ2-1; no firm D call. The CDR3 consists of 16 residues. The germline V gene encodes CDR1 MNHEY and CDR2 SVGAGI. The ends were cut back, 0 bases at V and 6 bases at J, with 15 bases in the middle.

V usage is TRBV19 and J usage is TRBJ1-1, with 9 bases aligning to TRBD1. Germline loops: CDR1 LNHDA, CDR2 SQIVND (reference sequence). The trim removed 5 bases at V and 4 bases at J, leaving 8 bases unmatched. The CDR3 has 15 amino acids. The DNA for the CDR3 is TGTGCCAGTAGTCGACCGGGACAGGGTGGCACTGAAGCTTTCTTT. Translation: CASSRPGQGGTEAFF.

The chain is built from TRBV6-1 and TRBJ2-7, with 8 bases lining up with TRBD1. Germline assignment: CDR1 MNHNS and CDR2 SASEGT. The CDR3 has 14 amino acids. V was clipped by 2 bases and J by 3 bases; unmatched bases: 3. CDR3 sequence: CASSESGGVYEQYF. The CDR3 coding sequence is TGTGCCAGCAGTGAATCAGGGGGCGTCTACGAGCAGTACTTC.

V and J are TRBV6-1 and TRBJ2-7; D gene unclear. The CDR3 loop spans 14 amino acids. V was cut by 1 base and J by 6 bases, with 13 bases left in between. CDR1 is MNHNS and CDR2 is SASEGT in the germline V gene. In DNA, the CDR3 is TGTGCCAGCAGTGAAGAACGCGAAATCGCCGAGCAGTACTTC. This sequence encodes CASSEEREIAEQYF.

This chain joins TRBV11-3 and TRBJ2-2; 8 nucleotides agree with TRBD2. V lost 3 bases, J lost 3 bases, and 12 bases stayed unmatched. Germline values: CDR1 SGHNT, CDR2 YENEEA. CDR3 length equals 18 residues. The CDR3 here is CASSFVGSGGGHTGELFF. In DNA form, the CDR3 reads TGTGCCAGCAGCTTCGTAGGATCGGGCGGGGGGCACACCGGGGAGCTGTTTTTT.

This CDR3 is CASSLDGASYEQYF. The CDR3 DNA follows: TGCGCCAGCAGCTTGGACGGAGCCTCCTACGAGCAGTACTTC. V gene TRBV5-1 combines with J gene TRBJ2-7; D gene unclear. Deletions cut 0 bases from V and 0 bases from J, with 7 bases between. Germline lookup yields CDR1 SGHRS and CDR2 YFSETQ. The CDR3 loop spans 14 amino acids.

The CDR3 bases are TGTGCCAGCTCACTTACCGGGACAGCTAACTACAATGAGCAGTTCTTC. The encoded protein is CASSLTGTANYNEQFF. The gene calls are TRBV18 and TRBJ2-1; TRBD1 matches at 7 bases. V dropped 4 bases and J dropped 3; count of bases not matched to a gene: 9. The CDR3 runs to 16 residues. Per germline, CDR1 KGHSH and CDR2 LQKENI.

CDR3 amino acids: CASSEGFDVPLVGANVLTF. DNA for the CDR3: TGTGCCAGCAGTGAAGGGTTCGACGTCCCCCTAGTTGGGGCCAACGTCCTGACTTTC. The chain has TRBV6-1 and TRBJ2-6; D call uncertain. Germline-derived CDR1 and CDR2 are MNHNS and SASEGT. The CDR3 totals 19 residues. Trimming shortened V by 1 base and J by 3 bases, and 19 bases separated the two germline ends.

The DNA of the CDR3 is TGTGCCAGCAGTTTAGGGAGTACCGAGCAGTACTTC. Translating gives CASSLGSTEQYF. The chain has TRBV12-3 or TRBV12-4 and TRBJ2-7; D is ambiguous. V lost 1 base, J lost 6 bases, and 7 bases lay in between. This CDR3 comprises 12 residues.

The chain carries TRBV5-1 and TRBJ2-2; a possible D gene is TRBD2 (6 bases). V shed 0 bases and J shed 0 bases, with 9 bases lying between them. Germline values: CDR1 SGHRS, CDR2 YFSETQ. This CDR3 comprises 16 residues. CDR3 sequence (DNA): TGCGCCAGCAGCTTGGATCGCGGGACGAACACCGGGGAGCTGTTTTTT. Translated: CASSLDRGTNTGELFF.

The V call is TRBV7-2, the J call TRBJ2-5, with TRBD2 matching 12 bases. This CDR3 is 15 amino acids long. Trimming took 5 bases from V and 2 from J; bases not matched to a gene: 3. Germline values: CDR1 SGHTA, CDR2 FQGNSA. CDR3 amino acids: CASSASGGGQETQYF. CDR3 DNA: TGTGCCAGCAGCGCTAGCGGGGGGGGGCAAGAGACCCAGTACTTC.

This sequence joins TRBV6-5 and TRBJ1-2; 7 nucleotides align to TRBD1. Trimming cost V 4 bases and J 8 bases; bases outside gene matches: 13. The CDR3 runs to 15 residues. Germline CDR1 MNHEY, CDR2 SVGAGI. The CDR3 DNA sequence: TGTGCCAGCAGTTCGAGACAGGGAAACTATAAAGGCTACACCTTC. Residues: CASSSRQGNYKGYTF.

The V gene is TRBV7-6, the J gene TRBJ2-6; TRBD1 is a possible D gene (6 bases). Per germline, CDR1 SGHVS and CDR2 FNYEAQ. The length of the CDR3 is 18 residues. Between the trimmed V and J ends, which lost 1 base and 4 bases, there was a span of 17 bases. The CDR3 spells CASSLGAAGVTGANVLTF. The DNA for the CDR3 is TGTGCCAGCAGCTTAGGAGCGGCAGGGGTGACCGGGGCCAACGTCCTGACTTTC.

The chain has TRBV28 and TRBJ1-1; D is uncertain. Germline V gives CDR1 MDHEN, CDR2 SYDVKM. Trimming pared 6 bases from V and 7 bases from J, leaving 12 bases between. This CDR3 is built from 12 residues. CDR3 DNA: TGTGCCAGCAGGATTGGGAGACATGAAGCTTTCTTT. Protein: CASRIGRHEAFF.

The gene calls are TRBV4-1 and TRBJ2-3, with TRBD2 as a possible D gene (5 bases). Germline loops: CDR1 MGHRA, CDR2 YSYEKL. V was shortened by 0 bases and J by 4 bases, with 5 bases between the two germline ends. This CDR3 has 13 amino acids. CDR3 amino acids: CASSQDGADTQYF. DNA of the CDR3: TGCGCCAGCAGCCAAGACGGGGCAGATACGCAGTATTTT.

The CDR3 here is CASSKEERTGDGYTF. The CDR3 coding sequence is TGTGCCAGCAGCAAAGAGGAAAGGACAGGGGACGGCTACACCTTC. V is TRBV21-1 and J is TRBJ1-2; TRBD1, the table's D call, was not compared with the DNA. TRBV21-1 is recorded as a pseudogene. This CDR3 is built from 15 residues.

The V call is TRBV4-1, the J call TRBJ1-1; no definite D call. The germline V gene encodes CDR1 MGHRA and CDR2 YSYEKL. This CDR3 is 14 amino acids long. Trimming took 1 base from V and 4 from J, leaving 10 bases between them. The CDR3 bases are TGCGCCAGCAGCCAAGCCCGTCTTCCCACTGAAGCTTTCTTT. Translation gives CASSQARLPTEAFF.

The genes are TRBV10-3 and TRBJ2-1; 10 bases fit TRBD2. The germline CDR1 and CDR2 sequences are ENHRY and SYGVKD. V shed 8 bases, J shed 1 base, and the junction held 14 bases outside the gene matches. This CDR3 region has 18 residues. The CDR3, as DNA: TGTGCCATCTCTGGGACTAGCGCTCAATTAAAATCCTACAATGAGCAGTTCTTC. Protein product: CAISGTSAQLKSYNEQFF.

This chain joins TRBV7-6 and TRBJ2-3, with 7 bases lining up with TRBD2. CDR1 and CDR2 (germline): SGHVS, FNYEAQ. V gave up 1 base and J gave up 2 bases; unmatched junction bases: 15. This CDR3 is built from 19 residues. This chain's CDR3 is CASSLGLNFAGELTDTQYF. The CDR3 region has the DNA TGTGCCAGCAGCTTAGGGTTAAATTTCGCGGGGGAACTCACAGATACGCAGTATTTT.

This chain connects TRBV28 to TRBJ2-2, with D possibly matching TRBD1 (6 bases). Germline V gives CDR1 MDHEN, CDR2 SYDVKM. With 8 bases removed from V and 6 bases from J, the gap between germline ends came to 10 bases. The CDR3 consists of 12 residues. CDR3 sequence (DNA): TGTGCCAGCGGAACAGGGCCCGGGGAGCTGTTTTTT. Translating gives CASGTGPGELFF.

V is TRBV30 and J is TRBJ1-1, with a possible D match to TRBD1 (6 bases). Germline-derived CDR1 and CDR2 are GTSNPN and SVGIG (reference sequence). V was pared by 4 bases and J by 7 bases, with 10 bases between. CDR3 length: 11 residues. The CDR3 reads CAWKLDSEAFF. The DNA for the CDR3 is TGTGCCTGGAAGCTGGACAGTGAAGCTTTCTTT.